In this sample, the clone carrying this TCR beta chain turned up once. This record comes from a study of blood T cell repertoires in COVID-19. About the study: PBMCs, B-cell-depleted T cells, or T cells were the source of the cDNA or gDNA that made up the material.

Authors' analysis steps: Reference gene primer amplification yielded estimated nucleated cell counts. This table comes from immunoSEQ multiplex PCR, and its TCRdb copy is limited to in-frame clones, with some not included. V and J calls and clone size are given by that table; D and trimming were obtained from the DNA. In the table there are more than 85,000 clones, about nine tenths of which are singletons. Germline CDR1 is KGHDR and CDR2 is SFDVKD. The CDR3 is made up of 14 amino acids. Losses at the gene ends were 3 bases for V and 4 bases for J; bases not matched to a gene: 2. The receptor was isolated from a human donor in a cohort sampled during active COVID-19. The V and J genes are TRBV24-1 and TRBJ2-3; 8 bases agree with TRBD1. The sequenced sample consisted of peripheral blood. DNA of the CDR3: TGTGCCACCAGTGATGACAGGGGCGCAGATACGCAGTATTTT. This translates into CATSDDRGADTQYF.